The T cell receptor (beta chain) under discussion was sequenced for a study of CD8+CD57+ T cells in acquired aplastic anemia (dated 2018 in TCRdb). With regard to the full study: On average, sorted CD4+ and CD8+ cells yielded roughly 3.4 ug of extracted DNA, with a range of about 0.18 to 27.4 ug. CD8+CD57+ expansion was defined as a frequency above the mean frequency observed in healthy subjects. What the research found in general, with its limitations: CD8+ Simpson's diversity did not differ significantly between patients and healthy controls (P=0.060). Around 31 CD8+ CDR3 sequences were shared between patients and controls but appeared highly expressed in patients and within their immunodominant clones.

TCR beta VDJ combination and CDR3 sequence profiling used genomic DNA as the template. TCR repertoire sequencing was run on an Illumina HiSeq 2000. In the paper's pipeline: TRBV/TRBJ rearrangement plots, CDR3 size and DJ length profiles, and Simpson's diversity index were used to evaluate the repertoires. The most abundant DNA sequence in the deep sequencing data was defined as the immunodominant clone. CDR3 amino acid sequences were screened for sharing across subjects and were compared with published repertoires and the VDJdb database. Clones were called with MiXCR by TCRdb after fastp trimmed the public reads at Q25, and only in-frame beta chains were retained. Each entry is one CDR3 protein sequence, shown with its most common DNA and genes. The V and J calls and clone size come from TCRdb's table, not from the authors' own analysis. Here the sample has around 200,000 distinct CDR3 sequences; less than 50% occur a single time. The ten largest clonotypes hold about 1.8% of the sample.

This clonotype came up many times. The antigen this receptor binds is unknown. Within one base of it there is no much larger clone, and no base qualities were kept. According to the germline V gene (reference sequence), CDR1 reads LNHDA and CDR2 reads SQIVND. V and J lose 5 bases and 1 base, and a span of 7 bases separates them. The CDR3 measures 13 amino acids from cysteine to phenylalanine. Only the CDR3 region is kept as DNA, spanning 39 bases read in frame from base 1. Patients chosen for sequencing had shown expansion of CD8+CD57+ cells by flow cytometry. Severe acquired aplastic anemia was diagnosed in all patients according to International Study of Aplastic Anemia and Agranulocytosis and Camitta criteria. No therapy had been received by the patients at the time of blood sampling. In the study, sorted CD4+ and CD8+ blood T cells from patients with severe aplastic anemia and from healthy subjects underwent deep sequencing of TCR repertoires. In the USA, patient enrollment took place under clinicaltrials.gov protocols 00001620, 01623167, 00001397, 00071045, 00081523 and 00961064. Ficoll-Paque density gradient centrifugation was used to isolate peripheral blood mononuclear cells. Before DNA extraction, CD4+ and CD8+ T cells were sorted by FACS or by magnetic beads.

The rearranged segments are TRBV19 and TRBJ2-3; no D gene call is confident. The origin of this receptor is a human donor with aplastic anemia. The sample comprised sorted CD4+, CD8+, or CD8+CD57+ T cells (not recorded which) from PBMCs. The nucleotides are TGTGCCAGTAGTCTCTCAGGCACAGATACGCAGTATTTT. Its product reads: CASSLSGTDTQYF.